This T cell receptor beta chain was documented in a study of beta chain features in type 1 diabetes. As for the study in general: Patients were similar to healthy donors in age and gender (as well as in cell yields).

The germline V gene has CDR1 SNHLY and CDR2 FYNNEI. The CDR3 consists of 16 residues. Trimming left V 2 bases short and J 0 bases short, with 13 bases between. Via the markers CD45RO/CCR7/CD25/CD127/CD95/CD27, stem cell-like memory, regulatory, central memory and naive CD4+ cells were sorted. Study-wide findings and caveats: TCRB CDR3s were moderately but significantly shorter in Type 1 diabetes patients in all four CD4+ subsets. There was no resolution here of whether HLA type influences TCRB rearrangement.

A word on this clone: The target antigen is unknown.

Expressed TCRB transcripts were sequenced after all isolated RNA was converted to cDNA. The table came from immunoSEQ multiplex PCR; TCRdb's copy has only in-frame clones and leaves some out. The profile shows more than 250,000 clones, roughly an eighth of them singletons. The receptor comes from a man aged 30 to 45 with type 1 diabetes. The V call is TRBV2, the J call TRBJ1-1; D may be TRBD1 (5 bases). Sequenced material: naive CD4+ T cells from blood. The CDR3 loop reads CASSETAGRMNTEAFF. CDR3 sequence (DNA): TGTGCCAGCAGTGAAACAGCGGGGCGCATGAACACTGAAGCTTTCTTT.